What follows describes a single TCR beta chain. Antigen specificity is unknown. This specimen comes from a study of cytomegalovirus exposure and HLA in healthy donors. Overall study results and limits: An observed cluster of highly shared sequence variants was recorded as a likely sequencing artifact. Differences between HLA loci emerged in a later analysis of TCR association rates, with DRB1 most and HLA-C fewest. TCR beta V- and J-gene trimming was later associated with a missense DCLRE1C variant.

The germline V gene encodes CDR1 LGHNA and CDR2 YNFKEQ. V lost 3 bases, J lost 5 bases, and 13 bases lay in between. This CDR3 contains 14 residues. The PCR was carried out with 60 Vbeta primers and 13 Jbeta primers. Here immunoSEQ multiplex PCR was the method, and the copy in TCRdb shows in-frame clones only, minus some. The repertoire has some 200,000 clones, approximately 78% of them found once; the top ten carry less than 3.5%. The sequencing input was PBMCs. The rearrangement links TRBV4-2 to TRBJ1-2; tentative D call: TRBD1 (6 bases). The clonotype comes from a woman between 40 and 50 years old in good health and CMV-seronegative. The chain's CDR3 is CASSQSTGSYGYTF. DNA for the CDR3: TGTGCCAGCAGCCAGTCTACAGGGTCTTATGGCTACACCTTC.